These 4 T cell receptor beta chains were all obtained from the same sample, sequenced in a study of blood T cell repertoires in COVID-19. Produced via immunoSEQ multiplex PCR; TCRdb's table is partial and in-frame only. Among about 300,000 clones listed, roughly 87% were seen once. Input material: peripheral blood. These receptors came from a human donor in a cohort sampled during active COVID-19.

The chain recombines TRBV19 with TRBJ2-3; 10 nucleotides agree with TRBD2. The CDR3 spans 15 residues. With 5 bases clipped from V and 3 bases from J, the junction kept 5 bases outside the gene matches. Germline loops: CDR1 LNHDA, CDR2 SQIVND (reference sequence). In DNA form, the CDR3 reads TGTGCCAGTAGTCCCTATAGCGGGAGGACAGATACGCAGTATTTT. This encodes CASSPYSGRTDTQYF.

The genes are TRBV27 and TRBJ2-2; D unresolved. The V and J ends lost 6 bases and 2 bases respectively, with 4 bases between them. Looked up from germline, CDR1 is MNHEY and CDR2 is SMNVEV (reference sequence). This CDR3 is 12 amino acids long. The CDR3 here is CASRSNTGELFF. The CDR3, as DNA: TGTGCCAGCAGATCTAACACCGGGGAGCTGTTTTTT.

This clone was seen a single time. The rearrangement joins TRBV11-2 to TRBJ2-3; TRBD2 agrees at 12 bases. The CDR3 loop spans 17 amino acids. CDR1 and CDR2 (germline): SGHAT, FQNNGV. Trimming removed 2 bases from V and 2 bases from J; junction bases left unmatched: 5. The CDR3: CASSLLTSGSTTDTQYF. DNA for the CDR3: TGTGCCAGCAGCTTATTGACTAGCGGGAGTACCACAGATACGCAGTATTTT.

The J gene is TRBJ2-2, the V gene TRBV5-1; D might be TRBD1 (5 bases). V lost 5 bases and J lost 3, with 11 bases in between. Germline-derived CDR1 and CDR2 are SGHRS and YFSETQ. CDR3 length equals 14 residues. The CDR3 DNA reads as TGCGCCAGCAGACCAGACAGTCACACCGGGGAGCTGTTTTTT. Translated, it gives CASRPDSHTGELFF.